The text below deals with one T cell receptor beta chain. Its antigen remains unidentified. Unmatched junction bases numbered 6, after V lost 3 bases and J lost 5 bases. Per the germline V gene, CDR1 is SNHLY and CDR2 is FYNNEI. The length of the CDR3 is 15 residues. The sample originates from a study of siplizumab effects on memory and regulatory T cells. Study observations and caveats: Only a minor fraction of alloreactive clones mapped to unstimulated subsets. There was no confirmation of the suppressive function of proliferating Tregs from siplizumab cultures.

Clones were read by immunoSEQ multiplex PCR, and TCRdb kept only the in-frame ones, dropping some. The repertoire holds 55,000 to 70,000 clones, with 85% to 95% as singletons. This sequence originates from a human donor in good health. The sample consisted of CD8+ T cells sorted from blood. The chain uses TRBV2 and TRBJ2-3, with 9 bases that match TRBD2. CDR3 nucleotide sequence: TGTGCCAGCAGTGACCCGGGACTAGCCGGAGATACGCAGTATTTT. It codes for CASSDPGLAGDTQYF.